This T cell receptor beta chain was found in a study of cytomegalovirus exposure and HLA in healthy donors. Primers included in the PCR were 60 Vbeta and 13 Jbeta primers. Data came from immunoSEQ multiplex PCR; TCRdb stores just in-frame clones and leaves some out. This table holds around 91,000 clones, about 68% found once. Germline CDR1 and CDR2: SGHRS and YFSETQ. The V gene lost 6 bases and the J gene lost 4 bases, with 11 bases spanning the gap. This CDR3 contains 14 residues. The receptor comes from a human donor in good health. Sequenced sample: PBMCs. The rearrangement joins TRBV5-1 to TRBJ2-6; perhaps TRBD2 as D (5 bases). The CDR3: CASTGLWGANVLTF. CDR3 coding DNA: TGCGCCAGCACCGGACTCTGGGGGGCCAACGTCCTGACTTTC.